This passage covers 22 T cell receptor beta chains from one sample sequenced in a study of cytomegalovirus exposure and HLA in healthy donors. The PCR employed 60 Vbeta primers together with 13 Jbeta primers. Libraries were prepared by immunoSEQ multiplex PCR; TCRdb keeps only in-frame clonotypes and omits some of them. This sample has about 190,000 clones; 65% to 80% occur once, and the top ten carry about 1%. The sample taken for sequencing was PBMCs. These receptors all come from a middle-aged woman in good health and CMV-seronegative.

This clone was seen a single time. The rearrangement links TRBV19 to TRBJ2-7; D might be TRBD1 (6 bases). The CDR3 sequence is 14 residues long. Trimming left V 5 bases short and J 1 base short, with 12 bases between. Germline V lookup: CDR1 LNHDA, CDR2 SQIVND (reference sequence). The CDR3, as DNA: TGTGCCAGTAGTGCCGGACAGCTGTCCTACGAGCAGTACTTC. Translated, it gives CASSAGQLSYEQYF.

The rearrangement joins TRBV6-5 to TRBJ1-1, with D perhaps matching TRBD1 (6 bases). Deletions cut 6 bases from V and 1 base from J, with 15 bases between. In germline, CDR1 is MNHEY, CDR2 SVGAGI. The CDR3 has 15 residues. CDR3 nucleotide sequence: TGTGCCAGCAGCCCGAACAGGGTGGGGAACACTGAAGCTTTCTTT. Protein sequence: CASSPNRVGNTEAFF.

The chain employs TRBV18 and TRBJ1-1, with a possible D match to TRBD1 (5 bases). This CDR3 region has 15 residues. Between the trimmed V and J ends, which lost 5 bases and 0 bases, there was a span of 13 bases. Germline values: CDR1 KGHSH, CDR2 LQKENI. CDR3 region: CASSRAGNMNTEAFF. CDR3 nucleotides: TGTGCCAGCTCAAGGGCAGGGAACATGAACACTGAAGCTTTCTTT.

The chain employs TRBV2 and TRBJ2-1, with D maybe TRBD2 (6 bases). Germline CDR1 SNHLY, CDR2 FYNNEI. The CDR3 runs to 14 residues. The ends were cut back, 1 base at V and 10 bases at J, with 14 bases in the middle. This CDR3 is CASSEGASAWEQFF. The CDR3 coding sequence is TGTGCCAGCAGTGAAGGGGCTAGCGCTTGGGAGCAGTTCTTC.

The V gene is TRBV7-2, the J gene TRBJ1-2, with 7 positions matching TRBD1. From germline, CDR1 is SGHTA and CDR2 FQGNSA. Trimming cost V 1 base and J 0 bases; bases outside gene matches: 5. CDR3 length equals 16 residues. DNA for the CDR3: TGTGCCAGCAGCTTAGGGCCGCAGGGGGCTAACTATGGCTACACCTTC. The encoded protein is CASSLGPQGANYGYTF.

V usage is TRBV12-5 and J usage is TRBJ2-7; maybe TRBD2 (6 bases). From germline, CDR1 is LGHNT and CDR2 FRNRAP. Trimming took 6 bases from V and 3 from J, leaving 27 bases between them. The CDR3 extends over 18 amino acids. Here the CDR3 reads CASGPTTVAIGRVYEQYF. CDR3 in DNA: TGTGCTAGTGGCCCGACAACCGTAGCCATCGGGAGAGTCTACGAGCAGTACTTC.

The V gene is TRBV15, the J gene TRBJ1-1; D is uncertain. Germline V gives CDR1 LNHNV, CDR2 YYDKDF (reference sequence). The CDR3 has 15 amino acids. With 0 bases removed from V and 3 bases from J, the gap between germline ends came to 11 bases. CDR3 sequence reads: CATSRELGRYTEAFF. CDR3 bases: TGTGCCACCAGCAGAGAATTGGGCCGATACACTGAAGCTTTCTTT.

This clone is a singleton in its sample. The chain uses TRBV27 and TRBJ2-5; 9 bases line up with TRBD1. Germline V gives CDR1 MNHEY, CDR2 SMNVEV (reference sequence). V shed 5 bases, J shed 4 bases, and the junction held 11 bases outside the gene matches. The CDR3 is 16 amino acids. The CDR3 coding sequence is TGTGCCAGCAGTCTAAATCCGGGACAGGGCAGAGAGACCCAGTACTTC. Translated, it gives CASSLNPGQGRETQYF.

The CDR3 DNA reads TGTGCCAGCACCGAATCGGCAGGGGTCAATGGAGGCTACACCTTC. Its protein product is CASTESAGVNGGYTF. This chain links TRBV6-1 with TRBJ1-2; D is perhaps TRBD1 (6 bases). V lost 7 bases and J 8 bases, leaving 23 bases between the germline ends. Germline V gene sequence: CDR1 MNHNS, CDR2 SASEGT. The CDR3 spans 15 residues.

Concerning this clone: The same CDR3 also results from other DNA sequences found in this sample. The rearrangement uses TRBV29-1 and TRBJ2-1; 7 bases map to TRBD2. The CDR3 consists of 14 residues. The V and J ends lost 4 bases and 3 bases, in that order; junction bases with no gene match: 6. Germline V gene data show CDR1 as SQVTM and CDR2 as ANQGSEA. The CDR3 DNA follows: TGCAGCGTTGTGTCTAGCGGAATCTACAATGAGCAGTTCTTC. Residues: CSVVSSGIYNEQFF.

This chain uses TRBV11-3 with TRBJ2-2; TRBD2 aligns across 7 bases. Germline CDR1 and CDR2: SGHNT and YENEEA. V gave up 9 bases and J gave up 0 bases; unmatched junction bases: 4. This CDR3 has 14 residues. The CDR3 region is CASKRETNTGELFF. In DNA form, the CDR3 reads TGTGCCAGTAAGCGGGAAACGAACACCGGGGAGCTGTTTTTT.

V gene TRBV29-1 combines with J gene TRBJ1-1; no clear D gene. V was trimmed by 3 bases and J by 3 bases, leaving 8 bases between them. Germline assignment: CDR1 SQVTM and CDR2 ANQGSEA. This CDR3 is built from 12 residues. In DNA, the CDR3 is TGCAGCGTTGACCGTAGTGACACTGAAGCTTTCTTT. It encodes CSVDRSDTEAFF. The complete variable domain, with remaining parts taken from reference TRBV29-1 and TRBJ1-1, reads SAVISQKPSRDICQRGTSLTIQCQVDSQVTMMFWYRQQPGQSLTLIATANQGSEATYESGFVIDKFPISRPNLTFSTLTVSNMSPEDSSIYLCSVDRSDTEAFFGQGTRLTVV.

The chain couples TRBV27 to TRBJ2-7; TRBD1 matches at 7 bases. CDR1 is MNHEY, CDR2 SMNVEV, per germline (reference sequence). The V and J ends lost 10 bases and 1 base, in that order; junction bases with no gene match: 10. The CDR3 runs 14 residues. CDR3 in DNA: TGTGCCAAACACAGGGGTCGGAAATCCTACGAGCAGTACGTC. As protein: CAKHRGRKSYEQYV.

The CDR3 DNA reads as TGCGCCAGCAGCTTGGGATGGACTGAAAATACGCAGTATTTT. Protein: CASSLGWTENTQYF. V gene TRBV5-1 combines with J gene TRBJ2-3, with a tentative D call TRBD2 (5 bases). V was pared by 0 bases and J by 7 bases, with 12 bases between. The germline CDR1 and CDR2 sequences are SGHRS and YFSETQ. The CDR3 sequence is 14 residues long.

The CDR3 nucleotides are TGTGCCAGCAGCTTAGACTACAGCGTCCTGACTTTC. Residues: CASSLDYSVLTF. J is TRBJ2-6 and V is TRBV11-3; D is unresolved. CDR1 is SGHNT, CDR2 YENEEA, per germline. Deletions cut 0 bases from V and 12 bases from J, with 6 bases between. CDR3 length: 12 residues.

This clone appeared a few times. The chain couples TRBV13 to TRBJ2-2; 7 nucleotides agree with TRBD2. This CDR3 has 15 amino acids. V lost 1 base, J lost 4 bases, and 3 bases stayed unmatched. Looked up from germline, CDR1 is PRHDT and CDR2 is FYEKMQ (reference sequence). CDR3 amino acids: CASSLVGGSTGELFF. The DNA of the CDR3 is TGTGCCAGCAGCTTAGTCGGGGGGAGCACCGGGGAGCTGTTTTTT.

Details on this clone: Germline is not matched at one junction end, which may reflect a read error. The CDR3: CASSPVLNGGQFF. The CDR3 bases are TGTGCTAGCAGCCCCGTCTTAAACGGGGGGCAGTTCTTC. This chain links TRBV7-7 with TRBJ2-1; possible D gene TRBD2, 6 bases. CDR3 size: 13 residues. Germline V lookup: CDR1 SSHAT, CDR2 FNYEAQ (reference sequence).

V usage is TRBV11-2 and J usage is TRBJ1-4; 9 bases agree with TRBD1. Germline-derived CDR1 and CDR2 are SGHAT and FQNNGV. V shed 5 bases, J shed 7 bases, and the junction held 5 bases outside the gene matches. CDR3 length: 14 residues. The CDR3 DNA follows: TGTGCCAGCAGCCAACAGGGGGCGGGTGAAAAACTGTTTTTT. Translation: CASSQQGAGEKLFF.

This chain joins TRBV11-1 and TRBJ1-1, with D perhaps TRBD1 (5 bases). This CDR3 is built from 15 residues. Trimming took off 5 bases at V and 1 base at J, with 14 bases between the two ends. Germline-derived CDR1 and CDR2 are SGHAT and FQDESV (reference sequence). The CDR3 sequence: CASSPFWGGNTEAFF. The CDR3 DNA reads TGTGCCAGCAGCCCTTTTTGGGGCGGGAACACTGAAGCTTTCTTT. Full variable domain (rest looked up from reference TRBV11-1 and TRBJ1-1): EAEVAQSPRYKITEKSQAVAFWCDPISGHATLYWYRQILGQGPELLVQFQDESVVDDSQLPKDRFSAERLKGVDSTLKIQPAELGDSAMYLCASSPFWGGNTEAFFGQGTRLTVV.

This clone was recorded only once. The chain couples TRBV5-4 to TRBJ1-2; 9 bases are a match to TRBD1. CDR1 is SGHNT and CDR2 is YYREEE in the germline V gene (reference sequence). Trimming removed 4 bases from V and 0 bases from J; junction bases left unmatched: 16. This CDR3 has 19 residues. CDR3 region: CASSHSWTGDRYTNYGYTF. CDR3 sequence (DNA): TGTGCCAGCAGCCACTCTTGGACAGGGGACCGATACACTAACTATGGCTACACCTTC.

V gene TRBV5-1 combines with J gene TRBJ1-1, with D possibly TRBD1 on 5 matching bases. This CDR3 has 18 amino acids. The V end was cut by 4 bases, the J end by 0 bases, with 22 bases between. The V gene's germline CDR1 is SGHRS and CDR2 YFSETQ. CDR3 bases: TGCGCCAGCAGCGTCTCCGGGGCGGGGGGGGGAATGAACACTGAAGCTTTCTTT. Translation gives CASSVSGAGGGMNTEAFF.

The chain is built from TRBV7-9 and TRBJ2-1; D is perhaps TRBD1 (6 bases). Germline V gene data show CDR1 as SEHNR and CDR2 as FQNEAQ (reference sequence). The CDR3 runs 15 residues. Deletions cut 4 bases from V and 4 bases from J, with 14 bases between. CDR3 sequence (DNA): TGTGCCAGCAGCTCAGGGGCAGGGGTGTACAATGAGCAGTTCTTC. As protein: CASSSGAGVYNEQFF.